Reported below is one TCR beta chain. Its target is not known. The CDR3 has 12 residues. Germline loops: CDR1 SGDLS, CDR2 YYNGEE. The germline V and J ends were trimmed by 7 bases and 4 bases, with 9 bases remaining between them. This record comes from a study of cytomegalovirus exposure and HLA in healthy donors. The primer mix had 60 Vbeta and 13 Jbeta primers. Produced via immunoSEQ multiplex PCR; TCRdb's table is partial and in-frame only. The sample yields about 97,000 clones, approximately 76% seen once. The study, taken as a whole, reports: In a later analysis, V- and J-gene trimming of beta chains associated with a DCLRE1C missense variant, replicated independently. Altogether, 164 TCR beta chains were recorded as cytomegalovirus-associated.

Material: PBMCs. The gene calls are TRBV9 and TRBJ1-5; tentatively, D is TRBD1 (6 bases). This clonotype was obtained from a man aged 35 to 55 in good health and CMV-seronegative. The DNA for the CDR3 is TGTGCCAGCGGGCAGGGGAATCAGCCCCAGCATTTT. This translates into CASGQGNQPQHF.